The 11 T cell receptor beta chains below come from one sample, sequenced in a study of blood T cell repertoires in COVID-19. Data came from immunoSEQ multiplex PCR; TCRdb stores just in-frame clones and leaves some out. The sample carries about 440,000 clones, 75% to 90% recorded once. The specimen sequenced was peripheral blood. Source of these receptors: a woman under 40 with acute or convalescent COVID-19.

The chain combines TRBV28 with TRBJ2-1, with D perhaps matching TRBD1 (6 bases). The germline CDR1 and CDR2 sequences are MDHEN and SYDVKM. The CDR3 sequence is 13 residues long. Between the trimmed V and J ends, which lost 2 bases and 11 bases, there was a span of 13 bases. The CDR3 DNA sequence: TGTGCCAGCAGTTTACCCTCCGGGACACAGCAGTTCTTC. It codes for CASSLPSGTQQFF.

This clone has a single count. This chain joins TRBV4-1 and TRBJ2-7, with 7 bases fitting TRBD1. Trimming cost V 2 bases and J 4 bases; bases outside gene matches: 8. CDR3 length equals 15 residues. Germline CDR1 MGHRA, CDR2 YSYEKL. CDR3 residues: CASSQMGQISYEQYF. The CDR3 DNA sequence: TGCGCCAGCAGCCAAATGGGACAGATTTCTTACGAGCAGTACTTC.

V and J are TRBV28 and TRBJ2-7; a possible D gene is TRBD2 (5 bases). The V and J ends lost 5 bases and 2 bases respectively, with 16 bases between them. Germline V gene lookup returns CDR1 MDHEN and CDR2 SYDVKM. This CDR3 region has 15 residues. CDR3 DNA sequence: TGTGCCAGCAGTCCCAACTTCCGGGGAGCCTACGAGCAGTACTTC. Its translation: CASSPNFRGAYEQYF.

The rearrangement joins TRBV7-3 to TRBJ1-6; no reliable D call. CDR1 is SGHTA and CDR2 is FQGTGA in the germline V gene. The CDR3 is 14 amino acids. The germline V and J ends were trimmed by 4 bases and 6 bases, with 10 bases remaining between them. The CDR3 bases are TGTGCCAGCAGCTACACCGGGTCTAATTCACCCCTCCACTTT. Its protein is CASSYTGSNSPLHF.

The chain is built from TRBV3-1 (or the pseudogene TRBV3-2) and TRBJ2-5; weak D call: TRBD2 (6 bases). CDR1 and CDR2 (germline): LGHDT, YNNKEL (reference sequence). The V end lost 8 bases, the J end lost 5 bases, and 18 bases lay between the germline ends. This CDR3 has 14 residues. The CDR3 loop is CASGGGDLRETQYF. For the CDR3, the DNA is TGTGCCAGCGGCGGAGGGGACCTCCGGGAGACCCAGTACTTC.

This CDR3 is CASSQSDRAHYGYTF. The CDR3 DNA reads as TGTGCCAGCAGCCAATCGGACAGGGCCCACTATGGCTACACCTTC. The chain joins TRBV16 to TRBJ1-2, with 8 nucleotides matching TRBD1. Trimming at V came to 0 bases and at J to 3 bases, leaving 3 bases not matched to a gene. The CDR3 runs to 15 residues. The germline CDR1 and CDR2 sequences are KGHSY and FQNENV. The variable domain in full, completed from reference TRBV16 and TRBJ1-2, reads GEEVAQTPKHLVRGEGQKAKLYCAPIKGHSYVFWYQQVLKNEFKFLISFQNENVFDETGMPKERFSAKCLPNSPCSLEIQATKLEDSAVYFCASSQSDRAHYGYTFGSGTRLTVV.

The gene calls are TRBV6-5 and TRBJ2-3; weak D call: TRBD2 (5 bases). V lost 5 bases to trimming and J lost 5 bases, with 5 bases between them. CDR1 and CDR2 (germline): MNHEY, SVGAGI. The CDR3 runs to 11 residues. Here the CDR3 reads CASSRGDTQYF. CDR3 coding DNA: TGTGCCAGCAGTCGGGGAGATACGCAGTATTTT.

Only one count was recorded for this clone. V and J are TRBV5-3 and TRBJ1-2; D remains ambiguous. TRBV5-3 carries the ORF label, with uncertain function. The CDR3 totals 14 residues. V gave up 9 bases and J gave up 8 bases, with 23 bases separating them. CDR3: CAIPVERTPLGYTF. The CDR3 DNA reads TGTGCCATTCCCGTCGAGAGGACTCCTTTAGGCTACACCTTC.

The rearrangement links TRBV5-1 to TRBJ2-3; 10 bases match TRBD2. V was clipped by 4 bases and J by 3 bases; unmatched bases: 8. The CDR3 spans 16 residues. CDR1 and CDR2 from the germline V gene are SGHRS and YFSETQ. CDR3 region: CASSSGGARSTDTQYF. The CDR3 DNA follows: TGCGCCAGCAGCAGCGGGGGGGCTCGTTCGACAGATACGCAGTATTTT.

V is TRBV30 and J is TRBJ2-3; 14 bases are shared with TRBD2. Germline CDR1 reads GTSNPN; CDR2 reads SVGIG (reference sequence). CDR3 length: 17 amino acids. V lost 5 bases, J lost 0 bases, and 7 bases stayed unmatched. As DNA, the CDR3 is TGTGCCTGGGGGACTAGCGGGGGTCTTGGAAGCACAGATACGCAGTATTTT. It is translated as CAWGTSGGLGSTDTQYF.

In this sample, this clone turned up a few times. The chain uses TRBV9 and TRBJ2-2; 7 positions agree with TRBD2. Germline V gene lookup returns CDR1 SGDLS and CDR2 YYNGEE. The CDR3 contains 16 residues. V was pared by 4 bases and J by 3 bases, with 9 bases of the junction left unmatched. CDR3 sequence: CASSPMGAGYTGELFF. The CDR3 bases are TGTGCCAGCAGCCCCATGGGAGCGGGGTACACCGGGGAGCTGTTTTTT.